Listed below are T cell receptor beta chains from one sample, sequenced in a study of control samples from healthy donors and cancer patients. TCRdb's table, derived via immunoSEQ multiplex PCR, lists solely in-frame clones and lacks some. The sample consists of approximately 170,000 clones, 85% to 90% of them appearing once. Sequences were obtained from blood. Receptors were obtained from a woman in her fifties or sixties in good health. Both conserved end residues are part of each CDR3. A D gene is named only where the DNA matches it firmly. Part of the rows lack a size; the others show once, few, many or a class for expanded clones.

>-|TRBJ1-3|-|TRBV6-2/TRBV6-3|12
CASSYVGDTIYF
TGTGCCAGCAGTTACGTGGGAGACACCATATATTTT
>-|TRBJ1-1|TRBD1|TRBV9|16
CASSPTGGGMNTEAFF
TGTGCCAGCAGCCCAACAGGGGGCGGAATGAACACTGAAGCTTTCTTT
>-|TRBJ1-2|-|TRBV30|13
CAWSRPPGYGYTF
TGTGCCTGGAGCCGACCTCCGGGCTATGGCTACACCTTC
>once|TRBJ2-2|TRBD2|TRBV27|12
CASRLARGELFF
TGTGCCAGCAGACTAGCGCGCGGGGAGCTGTTTTTT
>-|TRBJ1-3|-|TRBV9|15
CASSVYSSSGNTIYF
TGTGCCAGCAGCGTGTACTCTTCCTCTGGAAACACCATATATTTT
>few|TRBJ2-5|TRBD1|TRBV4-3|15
CASSQEDRDSETQYF
TGCGCCAGCAGCCAAGAAGACAGGGATTCAGAGACCCAGTACTTC
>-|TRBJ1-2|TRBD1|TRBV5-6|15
CASSTDRGSNYGYTF
TGTGCCAGCAGCACAGACAGGGGGTCTAACTATGGCTACACCTTC
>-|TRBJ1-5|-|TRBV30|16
CAWSSRGLLINQPQHF
TGTGCCTGGAGCTCCCGAGGGCTTCTAATCAATCAGCCCCAGCATTTT
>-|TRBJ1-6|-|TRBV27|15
CASSFSRTRESPLHF
TGTGCCAGCAGTTTTTCCCGGACACGCGAATCACCCCTCCACTTT
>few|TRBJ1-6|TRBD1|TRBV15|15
CATSRTGTGNSPLHF
TGTGCCACCAGCAGAACCGGGACAGGGAATTCACCCCTCCACTTT
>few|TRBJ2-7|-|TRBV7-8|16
CASSSLSWGSSYEQYF
TGTGCCAGCAGCTCGCTCTCTTGGGGGAGCTCCTACGAGCAGTACTTC
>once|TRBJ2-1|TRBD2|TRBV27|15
CASRRGLAVSNEQFF
TGTGCCAGCAGACGGGGACTAGCGGTAAGCAATGAGCAGTTCTTC
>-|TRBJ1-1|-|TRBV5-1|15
CASSRGHLSNTEAFF
TGCGCCAGCAGCCGAGGACATCTTTCAAACACTGAAGCTTTCTTT
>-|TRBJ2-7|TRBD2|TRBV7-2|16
CASSPVGGGPDYEQYF
TGTGCCAGCAGCCCCGTTGGCGGGGGGCCGGATTACGAGCAGTACTTC
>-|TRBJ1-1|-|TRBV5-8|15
CASRHGQRFPAEAFF
TGTGCCAGCAGACACGGACAGCGTTTCCCCGCTGAAGCTTTCTTT
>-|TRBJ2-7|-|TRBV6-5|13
CASSYYSGYEQYF
TGTGCCAGCAGTTACTACTCAGGTTACGAGCAGTACTTC
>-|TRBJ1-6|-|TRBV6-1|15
CAGSELGRSNSPLHF
TGTGCCGGCAGTGAACTCGGCCGCTCTAATTCACCCCTCCACTTT
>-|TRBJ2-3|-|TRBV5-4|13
CASSLGPTDTQYF
TGTGCCAGCAGCTTGGGACCGACAGATACGCAGTATTTT
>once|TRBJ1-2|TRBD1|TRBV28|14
CASIQGQGEGFNTF
TGTGCCAGCATACAGGGACAGGGGGAGGGGTTTAACACCTTC
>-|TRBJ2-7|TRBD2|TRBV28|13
CASSRSGTYEQYF
TGTGCCAGCAGTCGTAGCGGGACATACGAGCAGTACTTC
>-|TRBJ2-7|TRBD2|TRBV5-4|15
CASSPGLAGAYEQYF
TGTGCCAGCAGCCCGGGACTAGCGGGAGCCTACGAGCAGTACTTC
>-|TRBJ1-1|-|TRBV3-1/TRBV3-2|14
CASSRDHRIPGAFF
TGTGCCAGCAGCCGGGACCACAGGATTCCGGGGGCTTTCTTT
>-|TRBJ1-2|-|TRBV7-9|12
CASSTGPYGYTF
TGTGCCAGCAGCACAGGACCCTATGGCTACACCTTC
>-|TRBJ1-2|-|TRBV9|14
CASSGPSANYGYTF
TGTGCCAGCAGCGGCCCCAGCGCTAACTATGGCTACACCTTC
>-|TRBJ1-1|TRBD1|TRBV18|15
CASSPSGQGWSAAFF
TGTGCCAGCTCACCCTCGGGACAGGGGTGGTCGGCAGCTTTCTTT
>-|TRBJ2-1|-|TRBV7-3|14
CASSVQGQRNEQFF
TGTGCCAGCAGCGTACAGGGCCAACGCAATGAGCAGTTCTTC
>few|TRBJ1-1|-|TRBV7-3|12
CASRSSNTEAFF
TGTGCCAGCAGGTCCTCAAACACTGAAGCTTTCTTT
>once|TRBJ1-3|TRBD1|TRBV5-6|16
CASSLEYRGSGNTIYF
TGTGCCAGCAGCTTGGAGTACAGGGGCTCTGGAAACACCATATATTTT
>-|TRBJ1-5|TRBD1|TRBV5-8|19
CASSPWTGDPTYSNQPQHF
TGTGCCAGCAGCCCATGGACAGGGGACCCGACCTATAGCAATCAGCCCCAGCATTTT
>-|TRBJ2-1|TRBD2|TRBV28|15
CASSFRGRAYNEQFF
TGTGCCAGCAGTTTCAGAGGGAGGGCTTACAATGAGCAGTTCTTC
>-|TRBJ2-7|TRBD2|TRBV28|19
CASSLERTSGRPSSYEQYF
TGTGCCAGCAGCCTAGAGAGGACTAGCGGGAGGCCGAGCTCCTACGAGCAGTACTTC
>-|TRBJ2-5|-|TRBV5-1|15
CASSPHMNYQETQYF
TGCGCCAGCAGCCCGCACATGAACTACCAAGAGACCCAGTACTTC
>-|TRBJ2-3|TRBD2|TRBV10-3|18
CAISGASGGLPRIDTQYF
TGTGCCATCAGTGGGGCAAGCGGGGGCTTACCAAGGATAGATACGCAGTATTTT
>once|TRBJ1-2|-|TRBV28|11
CASSWLLDSEF
TGTGCCAGCAGTTGGCTCTTGGACAGCGAGTTC
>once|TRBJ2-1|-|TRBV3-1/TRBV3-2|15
CASSQVAGLLNEQFF
TGTGCCAGCAGCCAAGTGGCGGGACTGCTCAATGAGCAGTTCTTC
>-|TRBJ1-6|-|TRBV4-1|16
CASSLSIGSYNSPLHF
TGCGCCAGCAGCCTCAGTATAGGGTCCTATAATTCACCCCTCCACTTT
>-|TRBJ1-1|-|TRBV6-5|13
CASSPGMNTEAFF
TGTGCCAGCAGCCCGGGGATGAACACTGAAGCTTTCTTT
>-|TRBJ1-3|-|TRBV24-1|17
CATSFRGSPSSGNTIYF
TGTGCCACCAGTTTCCGGGGGTCCCCCTCCTCTGGAAACACCATATATTTT
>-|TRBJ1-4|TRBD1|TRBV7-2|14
CASSRDSSNEKLFF
TGTGCCAGCAGCAGGGACAGCTCTAATGAAAAACTGTTTTTT
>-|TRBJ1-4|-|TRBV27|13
CASSFSGNEKLFF
TGTGCCAGCAGTTTCTCAGGGAACGAAAAACTGTTTTTT
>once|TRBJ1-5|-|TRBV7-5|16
CVRTPDAGLSNQPQHF
TGTGTCAGAACACCCGATGCAGGGCTTAGCAATCAGCCCCAGCATTTT
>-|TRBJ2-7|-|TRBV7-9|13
CASSPGRRYEQYF
TGTGCCAGCAGCCCCGGTCGTAGGTACGAGCAGTACTTC
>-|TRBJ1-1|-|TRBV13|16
CASSLVGTLLNTEAFF
TGTGCCAGCAGCTTAGTGGGCACCTTATTGAACACTGAAGCTTTCTTT